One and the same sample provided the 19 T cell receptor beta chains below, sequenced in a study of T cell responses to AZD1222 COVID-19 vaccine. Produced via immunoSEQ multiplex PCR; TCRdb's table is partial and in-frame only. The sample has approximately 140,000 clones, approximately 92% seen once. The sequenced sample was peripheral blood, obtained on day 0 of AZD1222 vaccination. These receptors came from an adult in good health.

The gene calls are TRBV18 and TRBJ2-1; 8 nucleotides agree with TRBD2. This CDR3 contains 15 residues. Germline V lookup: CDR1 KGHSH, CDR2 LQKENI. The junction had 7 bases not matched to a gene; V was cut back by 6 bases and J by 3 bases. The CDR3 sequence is CASSPILAGYNEQFF. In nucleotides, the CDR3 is TGTGCCAGCTCGCCGATCCTAGCGGGCTACAATGAGCAGTTCTTC.

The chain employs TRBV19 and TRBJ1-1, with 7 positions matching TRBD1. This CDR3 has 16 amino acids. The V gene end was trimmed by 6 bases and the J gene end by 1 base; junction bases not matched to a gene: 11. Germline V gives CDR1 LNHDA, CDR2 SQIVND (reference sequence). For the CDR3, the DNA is TGTGCCAGTAGCAGAGGGAGGGGGCAAAGGAACACTGAAGCTTTCTTT. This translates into CASSRGRGQRNTEAFF.

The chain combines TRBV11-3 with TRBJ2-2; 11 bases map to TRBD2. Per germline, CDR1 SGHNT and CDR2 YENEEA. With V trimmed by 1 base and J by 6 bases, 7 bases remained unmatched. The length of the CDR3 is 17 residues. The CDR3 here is CASSLGLAGGRPGELFF. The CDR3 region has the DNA TGTGCCAGCAGCTTAGGGCTAGCGGGAGGACGGCCCGGGGAGCTGTTTTTT. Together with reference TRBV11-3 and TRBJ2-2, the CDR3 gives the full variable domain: EAGVVQSPRYKIIEKKQPVAFWCNPISGHNTLYWYLQNLGQGPELLIRYENEEAVDDSQLPKDRFSAERLKGVDSTLKIQPAELGDSAVYLCASSLGLAGGRPGELFFGEGSRLTVL.

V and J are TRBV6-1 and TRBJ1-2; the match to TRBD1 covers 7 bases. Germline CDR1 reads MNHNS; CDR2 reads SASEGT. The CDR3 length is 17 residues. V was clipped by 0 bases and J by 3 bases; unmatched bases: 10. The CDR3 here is CASSEAGGRGGHYGYTF. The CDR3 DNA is TGTGCCAGCAGTGAAGCGGGGGGGAGAGGGGGCCACTATGGCTACACCTTC.

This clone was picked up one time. CDR3 sequence reads: CASSPDDRGVTEAFF. The CDR3 DNA reads as TGTGCCAGCAGTCCCGACGACAGGGGAGTCACTGAAGCTTTCTTT. The chain carries TRBV27 and TRBJ1-1; 8 positions agree with TRBD1. V dropped 5 bases and J dropped 4; count of bases not matched to a gene: 9. CDR3 length: 15 amino acids. Germline-derived CDR1 and CDR2 are MNHEY and SMNVEV (reference sequence).

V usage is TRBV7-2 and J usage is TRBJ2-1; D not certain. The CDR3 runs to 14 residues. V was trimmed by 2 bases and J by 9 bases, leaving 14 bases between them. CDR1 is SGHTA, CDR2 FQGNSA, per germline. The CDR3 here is CASSLWGASGEQFF. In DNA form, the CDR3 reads TGTGCCAGCAGCTTATGGGGTGCCTCGGGTGAGCAGTTCTTC.

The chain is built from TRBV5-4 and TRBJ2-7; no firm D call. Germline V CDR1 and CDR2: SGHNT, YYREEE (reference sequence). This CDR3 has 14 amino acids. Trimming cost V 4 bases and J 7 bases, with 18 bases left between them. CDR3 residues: CASSLSSGIREQYF. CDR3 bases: TGTGCCAGCAGCCTGAGCAGTGGCATCAGAGAGCAGTACTTC. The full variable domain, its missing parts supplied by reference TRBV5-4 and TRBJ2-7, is ETGVTQSPTHLIKTRGQQVTLRCSSQSGHNTVSWYQQALGQGPQFIFQYYREEENGRGNFPPRFSGLQFPNYSSELNVNALELDDSALYLCASSLSSGIREQYFGPGTRLTVT.

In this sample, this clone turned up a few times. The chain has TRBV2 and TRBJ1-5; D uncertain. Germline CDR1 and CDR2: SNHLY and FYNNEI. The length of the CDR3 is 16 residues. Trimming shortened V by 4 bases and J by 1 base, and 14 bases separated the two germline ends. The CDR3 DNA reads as TGTGCCAGCAGTGCGGGAGGTGGAGGGAGCAATCAGCCCCAGCATTTT. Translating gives CASSAGGGGSNQPQHF.

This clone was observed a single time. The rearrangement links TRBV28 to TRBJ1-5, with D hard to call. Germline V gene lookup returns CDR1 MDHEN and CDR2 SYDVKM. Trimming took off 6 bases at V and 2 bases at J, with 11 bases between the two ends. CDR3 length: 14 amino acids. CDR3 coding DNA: TGTGCCAGCAGCGGGAGGGTCGGCAATCAGCCCCAGCATTTT. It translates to CASSGRVGNQPQHF.

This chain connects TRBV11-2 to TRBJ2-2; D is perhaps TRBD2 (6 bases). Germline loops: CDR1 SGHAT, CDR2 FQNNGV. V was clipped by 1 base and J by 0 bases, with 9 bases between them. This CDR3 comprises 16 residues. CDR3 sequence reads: CASSLVPGANTGELFF. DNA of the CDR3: TGTGCCAGCAGCTTAGTCCCGGGGGCGAACACCGGGGAGCTGTTTTTT.

CDR3 nucleotides: TGTGCCAGTAGTTCACAGGAAGAACTGGGCTACACCTTC. Its translation: CASSSQEELGYTF. The chain couples TRBV19 to TRBJ1-2, with D perhaps TRBD1 (5 bases). The CDR3 length is 13 residues. The V end was cut by 5 bases, the J end by 8 bases, with 15 bases between. Germline V CDR1 and CDR2: LNHDA, SQIVND (reference sequence).

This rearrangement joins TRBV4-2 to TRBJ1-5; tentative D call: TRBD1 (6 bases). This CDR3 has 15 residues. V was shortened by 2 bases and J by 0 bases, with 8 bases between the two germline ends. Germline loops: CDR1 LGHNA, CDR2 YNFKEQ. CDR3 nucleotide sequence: TGTGCCAGCAGCCAAACAGGGTCTAGCAATCAGCCCCAGCATTTT. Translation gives CASSQTGSSNQPQHF.

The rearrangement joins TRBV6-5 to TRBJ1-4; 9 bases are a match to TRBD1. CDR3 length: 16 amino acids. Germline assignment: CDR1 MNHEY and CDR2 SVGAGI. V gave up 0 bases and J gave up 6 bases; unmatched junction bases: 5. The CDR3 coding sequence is TGTGCCAGCAGTTACTCCCCGGGACAGGGCGATGAAAAACTGTTTTTT. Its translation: CASSYSPGQGDEKLFF.

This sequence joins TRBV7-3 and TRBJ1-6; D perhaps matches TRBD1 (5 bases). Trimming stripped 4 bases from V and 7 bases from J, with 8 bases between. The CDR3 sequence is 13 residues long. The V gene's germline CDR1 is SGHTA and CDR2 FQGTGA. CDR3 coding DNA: TGTGCCAGCAGCTCGTCAGGGAATTCACCCCTCCACTTT. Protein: CASSSSGNSPLHF.

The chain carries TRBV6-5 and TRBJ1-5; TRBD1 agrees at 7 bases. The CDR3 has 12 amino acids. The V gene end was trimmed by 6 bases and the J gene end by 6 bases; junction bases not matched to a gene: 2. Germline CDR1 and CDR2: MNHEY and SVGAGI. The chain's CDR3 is CASRRQGQPQHF. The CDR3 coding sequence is TGTGCCAGCAGACGACAGGGTCAGCCCCAGCATTTT.

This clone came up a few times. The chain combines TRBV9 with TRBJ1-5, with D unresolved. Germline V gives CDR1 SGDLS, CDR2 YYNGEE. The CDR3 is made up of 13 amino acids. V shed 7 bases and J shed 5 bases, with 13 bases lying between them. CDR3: CASGTSADQPQHF. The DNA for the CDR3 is TGTGCCAGCGGTACTTCAGCCGATCAGCCCCAGCATTTT.

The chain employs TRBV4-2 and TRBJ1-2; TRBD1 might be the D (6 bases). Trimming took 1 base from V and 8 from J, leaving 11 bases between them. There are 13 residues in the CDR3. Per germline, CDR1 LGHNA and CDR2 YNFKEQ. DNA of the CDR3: TGTGCCAGCAGCCAAGTAGGGGGGAACGGCTACACCTTC. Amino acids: CASSQVGGNGYTF.

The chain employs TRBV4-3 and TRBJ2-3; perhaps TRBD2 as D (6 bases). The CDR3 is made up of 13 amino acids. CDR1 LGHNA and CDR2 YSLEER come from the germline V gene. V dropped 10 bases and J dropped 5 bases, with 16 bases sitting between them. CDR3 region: CATATGGKDTQYF. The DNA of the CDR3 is TGCGCCACCGCTACAGGCGGGAAAGATACGCAGTATTTT.

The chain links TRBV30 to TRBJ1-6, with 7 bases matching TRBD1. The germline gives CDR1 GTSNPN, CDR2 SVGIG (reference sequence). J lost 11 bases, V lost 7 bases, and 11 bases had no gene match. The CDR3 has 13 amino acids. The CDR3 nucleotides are TGTGCCTTCGGGACAGAAAAATTGGCACCCCTCCACTTT. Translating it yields CAFGTEKLAPLHF. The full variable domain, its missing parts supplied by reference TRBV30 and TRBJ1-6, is SQTIHQWPATLVQPVGSPLSLECTVEGTSNPNLYWYRQAAGRGLQLLFYSVGIGQISSEVPQNLSASRPQDRQFILSSKKLLLSDSGFYLCAFGTEKLAPLHFGNGTRLTVT.